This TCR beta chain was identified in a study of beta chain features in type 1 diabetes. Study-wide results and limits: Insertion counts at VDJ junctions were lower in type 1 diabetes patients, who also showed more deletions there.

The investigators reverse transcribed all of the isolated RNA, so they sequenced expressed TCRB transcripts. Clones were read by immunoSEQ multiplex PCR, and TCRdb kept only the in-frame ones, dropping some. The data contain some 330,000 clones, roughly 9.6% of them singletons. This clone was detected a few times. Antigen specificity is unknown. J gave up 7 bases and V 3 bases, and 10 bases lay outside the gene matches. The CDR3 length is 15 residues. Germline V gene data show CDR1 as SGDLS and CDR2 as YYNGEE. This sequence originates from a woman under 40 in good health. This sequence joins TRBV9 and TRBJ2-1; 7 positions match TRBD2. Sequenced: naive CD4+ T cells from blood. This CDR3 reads CASSANSLGGNEQFF. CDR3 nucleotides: TGTGCCAGCAGCGCAAACTCCCTCGGGGGGAATGAGCAGTTCTTC.